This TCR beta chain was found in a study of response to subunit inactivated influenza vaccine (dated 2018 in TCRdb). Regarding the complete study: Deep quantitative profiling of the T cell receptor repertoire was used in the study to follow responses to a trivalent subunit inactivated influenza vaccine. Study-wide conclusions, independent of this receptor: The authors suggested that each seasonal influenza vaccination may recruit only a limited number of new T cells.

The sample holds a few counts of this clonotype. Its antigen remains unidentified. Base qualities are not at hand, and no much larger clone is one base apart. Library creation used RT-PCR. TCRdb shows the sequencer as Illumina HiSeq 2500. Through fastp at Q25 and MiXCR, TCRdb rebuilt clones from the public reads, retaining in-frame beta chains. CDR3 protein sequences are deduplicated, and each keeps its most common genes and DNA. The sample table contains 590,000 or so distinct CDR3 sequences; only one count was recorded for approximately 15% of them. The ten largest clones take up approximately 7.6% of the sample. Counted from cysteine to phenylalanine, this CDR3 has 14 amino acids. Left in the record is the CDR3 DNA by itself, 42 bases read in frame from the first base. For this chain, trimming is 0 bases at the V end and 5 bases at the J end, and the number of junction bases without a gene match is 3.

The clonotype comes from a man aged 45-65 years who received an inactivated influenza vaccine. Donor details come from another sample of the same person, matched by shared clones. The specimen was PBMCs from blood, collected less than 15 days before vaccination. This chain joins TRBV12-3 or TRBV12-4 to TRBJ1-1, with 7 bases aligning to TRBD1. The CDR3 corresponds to CASSLARGRTEAFF. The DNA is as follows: TGTGCCAGCAGTTTAGCCAGGGGGAGAACTGAAGCTTTCTTT.